This T cell receptor (beta chain) derives from a study of blood T cell repertoires in COVID-19. Background on the study: PBMCs, B-cell-depleted T cells, or T cells provided the cDNA or gDNA that made up the material.

Trimming removed 6 bases from V and 8 bases from J, with 20 bases in between. CDR1 and CDR2 (germline): MNHEY, SVGEGT. The CDR3 length is 15 residues. Method: immunoSEQ multiplex PCR; TCRdb's copy keeps in-frame clones and lacks some. The table records about 160,000 clones, roughly 84% of them present only once. The chain recombines TRBV6-2 or TRBV6-3 with TRBJ2-1, with a tentative D call TRBD2 (5 bases). The TCR sequence derives from a woman in her forties or fifties who had recovered from COVID-19. Material: PBMCs or T cells enriched from blood (not recorded which). CDR3: CASSVYPREGYEQFF. CDR3 nucleotide sequence: TGTGCCAGCAGCGTATACCCGAGGGAAGGATATGAGCAGTTCTTC.